This T cell receptor (beta chain) was identified in a study of T cell responses to AZD1222 COVID-19 vaccine. Overall study results and limits: Repertoires in all cases were sampled only once the peak T cell response had passed.

The CDR3 runs 16 residues. The germline CDR1 and CDR2 sequences are MDHEN and SYDVKM. Between the trimmed V and J ends, which lost 6 bases and 3 bases, there was a span of 21 bases. Remarks on this clone: Its target is not known.

Using immunoSEQ multiplex PCR, the repertoire was profiled, and TCRdb retains in-frame clones only, with some absent. The sample records some 150,000 clones, 85% to 90% being singletons. This sequence originates from an adult who received the MenACWY meningococcal vaccine as a control. The chain uses TRBV28 and TRBJ2-7, with D possibly being TRBD1 or TRBD2 (6 bases each). This specimen was peripheral blood, taken 28 days after the second dose of the MenACWY control vaccine. This CDR3 is CASSYLQGGGNYEQYF. CDR3 in DNA: TGTGCCAGCAGCTATTTACAGGGAGGTGGGAACTACGAGCAGTACTTC.